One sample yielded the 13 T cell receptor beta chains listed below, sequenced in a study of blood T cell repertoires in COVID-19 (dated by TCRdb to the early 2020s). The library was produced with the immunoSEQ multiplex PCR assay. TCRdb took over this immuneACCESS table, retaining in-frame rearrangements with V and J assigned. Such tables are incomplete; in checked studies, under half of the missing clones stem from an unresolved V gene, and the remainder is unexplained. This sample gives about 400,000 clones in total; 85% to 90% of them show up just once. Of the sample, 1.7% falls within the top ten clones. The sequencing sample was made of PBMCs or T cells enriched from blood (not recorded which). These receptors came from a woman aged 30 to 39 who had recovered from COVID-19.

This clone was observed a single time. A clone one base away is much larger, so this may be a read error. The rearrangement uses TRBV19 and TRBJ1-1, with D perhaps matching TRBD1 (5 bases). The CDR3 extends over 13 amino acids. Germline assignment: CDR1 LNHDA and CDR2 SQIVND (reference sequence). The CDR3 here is CANSIGTRTEAFF. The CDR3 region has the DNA TGTGCCAATAGTATAGGAACAAGGACAGAAGCTTTCTTT.

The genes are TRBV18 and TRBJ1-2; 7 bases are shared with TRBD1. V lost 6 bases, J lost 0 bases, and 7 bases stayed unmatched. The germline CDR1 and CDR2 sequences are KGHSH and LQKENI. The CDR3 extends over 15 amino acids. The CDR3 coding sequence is TGTGCCAGCTCCCCGGGACAGTGGACTAACTATGGCTACACCTTC. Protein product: CASSPGQWTNYGYTF.

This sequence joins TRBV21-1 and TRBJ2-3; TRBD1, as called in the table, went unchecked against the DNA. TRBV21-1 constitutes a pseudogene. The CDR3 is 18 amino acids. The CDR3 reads CASSRDRVRRGSTDTQYF. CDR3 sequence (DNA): TGTGCCAGCAGCAGGGACAGGGTCCGACGGGGTAGCACAGATACGCAGTATTTT.

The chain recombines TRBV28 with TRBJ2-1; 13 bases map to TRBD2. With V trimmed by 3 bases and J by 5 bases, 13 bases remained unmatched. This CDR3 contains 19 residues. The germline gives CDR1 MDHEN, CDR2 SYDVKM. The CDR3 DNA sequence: TGTGCCAGCAGTTTTGCGGGACTAGCGGGATCGGTCGCAGACAATGAGCAGTTCTTC. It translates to CASSFAGLAGSVADNEQFF. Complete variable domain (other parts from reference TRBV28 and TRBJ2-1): DVKVTQSSRYLVKRTGEKVFLECVQDMDHENMFWYRQDPGLGLRLIYFSYDVKMKEKGDIPEGYSVSREKKERFSLILESASTNQTSMYLCASSFAGLAGSVADNEQFFGPGTRLTVL.

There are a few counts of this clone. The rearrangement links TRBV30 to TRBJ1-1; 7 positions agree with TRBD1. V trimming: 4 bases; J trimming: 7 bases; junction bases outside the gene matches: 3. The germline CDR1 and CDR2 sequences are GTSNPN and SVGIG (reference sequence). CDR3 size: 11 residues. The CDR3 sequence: CAWKGDSEAFF. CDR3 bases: TGTGCCTGGAAAGGGGACAGTGAAGCTTTCTTT.

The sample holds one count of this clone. The CDR3 DNA sequence: TGTGCCAGCAGCTTCATAGCGGGGGCCGGCCGCGAGCAGTACTTC. Translating it yields CASSFIAGAGREQYF. The chain links TRBV7-2 to TRBJ2-7, with 9 positions matching TRBD2. Germline CDR1 SGHTA, CDR2 FQGNSA. This CDR3 comprises 15 residues. With V trimmed by 3 bases and J by 6 bases, 9 bases remained unmatched.

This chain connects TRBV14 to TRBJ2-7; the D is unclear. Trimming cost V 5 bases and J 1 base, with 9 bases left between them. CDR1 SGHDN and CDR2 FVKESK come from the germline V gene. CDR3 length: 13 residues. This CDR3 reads CASSLYLSYEQYF. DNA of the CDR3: TGTGCCAGCAGCTTATACTTATCCTACGAGCAGTACTTC.

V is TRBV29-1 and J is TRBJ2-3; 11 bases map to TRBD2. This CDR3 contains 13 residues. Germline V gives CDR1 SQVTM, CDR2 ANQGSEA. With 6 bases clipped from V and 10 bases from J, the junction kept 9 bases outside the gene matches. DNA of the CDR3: TGCAGCGTCCGGAGTAGCGGGGGGGCCGCGCAGTATTTT. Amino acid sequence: CSVRSSGGAAQYF.

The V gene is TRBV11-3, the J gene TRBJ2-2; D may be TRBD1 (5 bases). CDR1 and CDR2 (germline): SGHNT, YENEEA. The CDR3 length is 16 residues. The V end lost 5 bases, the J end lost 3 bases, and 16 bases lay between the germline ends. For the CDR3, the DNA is TGTGCCAGCAGCCCGAGCACGCCAGGGCACACCGGGGAGCTGTTTTTT. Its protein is CASSPSTPGHTGELFF.

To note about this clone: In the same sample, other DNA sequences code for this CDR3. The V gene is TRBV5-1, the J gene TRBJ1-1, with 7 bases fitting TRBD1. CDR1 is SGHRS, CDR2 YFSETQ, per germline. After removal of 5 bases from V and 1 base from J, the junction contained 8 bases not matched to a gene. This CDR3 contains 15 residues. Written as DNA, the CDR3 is TGCGCCAGCAGTAGCCTCGGGACAGCGAACACTGAAGCTTTCTTT. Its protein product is CASSSLGTANTEAFF.

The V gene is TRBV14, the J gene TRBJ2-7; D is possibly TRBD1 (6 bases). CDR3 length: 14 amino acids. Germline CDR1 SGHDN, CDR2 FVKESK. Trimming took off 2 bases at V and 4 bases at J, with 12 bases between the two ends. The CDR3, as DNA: TGTGCCAGCAGCCAATCTACAGGGCAGTACGAGCAGTACTTC. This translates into CASSQSTGQYEQYF. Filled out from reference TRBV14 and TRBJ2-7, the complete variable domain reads EAGVTQFPSHSVIEKGQTVTLRCDPISGHDNLYWYRRVMGKEIKFLLHFVKESKQDESGMPNNRFLAERTGGTYSTLKVQPAELEDSGVYFCASSQSTGQYEQYFGPGTRLTVT.

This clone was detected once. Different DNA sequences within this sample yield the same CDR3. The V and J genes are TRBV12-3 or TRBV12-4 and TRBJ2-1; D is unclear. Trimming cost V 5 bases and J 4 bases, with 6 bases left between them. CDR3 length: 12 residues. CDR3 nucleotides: TGTGCCAGCAGTACCCAGTACAATGAGCAGTTCTTC. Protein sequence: CASSTQYNEQFF.

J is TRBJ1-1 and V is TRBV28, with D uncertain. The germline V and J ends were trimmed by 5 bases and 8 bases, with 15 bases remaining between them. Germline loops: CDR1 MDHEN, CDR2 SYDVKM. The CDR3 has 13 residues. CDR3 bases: TGTGCCAGCAGTCCCCCGAGCGTCACCGAAGCTTTCTTT. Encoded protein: CASSPPSVTEAFF.